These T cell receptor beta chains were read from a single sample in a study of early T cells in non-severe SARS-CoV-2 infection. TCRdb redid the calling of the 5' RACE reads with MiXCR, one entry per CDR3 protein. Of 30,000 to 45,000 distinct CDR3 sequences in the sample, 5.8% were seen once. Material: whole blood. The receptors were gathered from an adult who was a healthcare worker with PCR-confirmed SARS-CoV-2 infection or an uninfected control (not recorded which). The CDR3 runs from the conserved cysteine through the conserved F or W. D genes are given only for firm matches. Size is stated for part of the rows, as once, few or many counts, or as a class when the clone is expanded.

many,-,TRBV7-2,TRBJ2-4,TGTGCCAGCAGGGGGAGTTTAGCCAAAAACATTCAGTACTTC,CASRGSLAKNIQYF
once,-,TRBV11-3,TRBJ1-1,TGTGCCAGCAGCTTCCCGGACGGCTCTGAAGCTTTCTTT,CASSFPDGSEAFF
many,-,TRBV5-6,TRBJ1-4,TGTGCCAGCAGCTGGACCGGACAGCGCGAAAAACTGTTTTTT,CASSWTGQREKLFF
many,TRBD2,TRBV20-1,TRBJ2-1,TGCAGTGCCTCCGGGACTAGCGAGGGCAATGAGCAGTTCTTC,CSASGTSEGNEQFF
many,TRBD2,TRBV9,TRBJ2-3,TGTGCCAGCAGGGGGGAGCTAGCGGGAGGAACAAGATGCACAGATACGCAGTATTTT,CASRGELAGGTRCTDTQYF
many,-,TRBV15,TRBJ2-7,TGTGCCACCAGCAGCCAGACAGGACGGGAGCAGTACTTC,CATSSQTGREQYF
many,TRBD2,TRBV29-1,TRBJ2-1,TGCAGCGTTGGGGTTCGGCGGGGGATTGCGACCTACAATGAGCAGTTCTTC,CSVGVRRGIATYNEQFF
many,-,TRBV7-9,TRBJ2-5,TGTGCCACCGCACCGGGGGAGACCCAGTACTTC,CATAPGETQYF
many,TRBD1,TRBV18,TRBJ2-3,TGTGCCAGCTCACCAAGGGACAGGGGCGCCTTTGGCACAGATACGCAGTATTTT,CASSPRDRGAFGTDTQYF
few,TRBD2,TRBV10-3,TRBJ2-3,TGTGCCATCAGTGTTGGACGGGGGGACCTCACAGATACGCAGTATTTT,CAISVGRGDLTDTQYF
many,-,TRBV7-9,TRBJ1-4,TGTGCCAGCAGCTTAGGCAGACATAATGAAAAACTGTTTTTT,CASSLGRHNEKLFF
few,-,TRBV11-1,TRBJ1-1,TGTGCCAGCTCGGAGAGGAACACTGAAGCTTTCTTT,CASSERNTEAFF
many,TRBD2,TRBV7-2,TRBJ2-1,TGTGCCAGCAGCTTAGAGCCTAGCGGTAGTGAGCAGTTCTTC,CASSLEPSGSEQFF
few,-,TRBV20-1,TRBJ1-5,TGCAGTGCCCCTATGATGGGAGGCAATCAGCCCCAGCATTTT,CSAPMMGGNQPQHF
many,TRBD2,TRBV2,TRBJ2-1,TGTGCCAGCAGCCATGGGACTAGCGGTTACAATGAGCAGTTCTTC,CASSHGTSGYNEQFF
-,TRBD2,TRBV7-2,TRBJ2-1,TGTGCCAGCAGTTCAGGACTAGCGTCCGGCAATGAGCAGTTCTTC,CASSSGLASGNEQFF
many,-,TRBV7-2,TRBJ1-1,TGTGCCAGCAGCTTACGCGATGCGGCCCAAATGAACACTGAAGCTTTCTTT,CASSLRDAAQMNTEAFF
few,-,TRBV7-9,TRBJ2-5,TGTGCCAGCGGAATCATGGGGACCCAGTACTTC,CASGIMGTQYF
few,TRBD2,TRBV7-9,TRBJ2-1,TGTGCCAGCAGCTTAGACTTGGCGGGAGGGTACAATGAGCAGTTCTTC,CASSLDLAGGYNEQFF
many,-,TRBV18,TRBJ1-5,TGTGCCAGCTCACAGGGACGGATCCACAATCAGCCCCAGCATTTT,CASSQGRIHNQPQHF
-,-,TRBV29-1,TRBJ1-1,TGCAGCGTACGGGCGGGCCCGAACACTGAAGCTTTCTTT,CSVRAGPNTEAFF
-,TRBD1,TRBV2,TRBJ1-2,TGTGCCAGCAGTGAAAGGTCAGGGGGCGCTTACGGCTACACCTTC,CASSERSGGAYGYTF
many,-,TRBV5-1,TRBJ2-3,TGCGCCAGCGGCAATGGGGGCACAGATACGCAGTATTTT,CASGNGGTDTQYF
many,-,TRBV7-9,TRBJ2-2,TGTGCCAGCAGCTCCCGCGGGGAGCTGTTTTTT,CASSSRGELFF
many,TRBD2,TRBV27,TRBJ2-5,TGTGCCAGCAGTCCCCTGTTCAGCGGGGGGAAAGAGACCCAGTACTTC,CASSPLFSGGKETQYF
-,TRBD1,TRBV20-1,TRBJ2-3,TGCAGTGCTCGACCCGCGGGACAGGGTGGCGCAGATACGCAGTATTTT,CSARPAGQGGADTQYF
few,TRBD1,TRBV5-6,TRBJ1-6,TGTGCCAGCAGCTTGGAAGGACAGGGGCGAACATGGAATTCACCCCTCCACTTT,CASSLEGQGRTWNSPLHF
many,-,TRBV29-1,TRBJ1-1,TGCAGCGTTGAAGATCTTAGGGGACGGAACACTGAAGCTTTCTTT,CSVEDLRGRNTEAFF
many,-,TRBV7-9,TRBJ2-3,TGTGCCAGCAGCTTAGAGGGCACAGATACGCAGTATTTT,CASSLEGTDTQYF
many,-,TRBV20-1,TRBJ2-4,TGCAGTGTGAGATCCGGGTCGGCCAAAAACATTCAGTACTTC,CSVRSGSAKNIQYF
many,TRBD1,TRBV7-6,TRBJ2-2,TGTGCCAGCAGCGTCGGGACAGGGGGCGACACCGGGGAGCTGTTTTTT,CASSVGTGGDTGELFF
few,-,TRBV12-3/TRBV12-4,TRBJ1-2,TGTGCCAGCAGACTTACAGGAAACTATGGCTACACCTTC,CASRLTGNYGYTF
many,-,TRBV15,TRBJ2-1,TGTGCCACCAGCCCGAGTTTGAATGAGCAGTTCTTC,CATSPSLNEQFF